The clone carrying this T cell receptor beta chain was seen many times. This specimen belongs to a study of cytotoxic CD8 clonotypes in ibrutinib-treated CLL. Sequencing used immunoSEQ multiplex PCR; TCRdb keeps in-frame clones, though not all of them. The sample yields fewer than 45,000 clones, roughly 70% seen once. V lost 2 bases to trimming and J lost 0 bases, with 14 bases between them. This CDR3 contains 17 residues. Germline lookup yields CDR1 LGHNA and CDR2 YNFKEQ. V gene TRBV4-2 combines with J gene TRBJ2-1; a possible D gene is TRBD2 (6 bases). The sequence was collected from a human donor with chronic lymphocytic leukemia. The sample in question was PBMCs, obtained at disease progression, from a patient treated with ibrutinib. The CDR3, as DNA: TGTGCCAGCAGCCAACTAGCGACCTCGTTCTCCTACAATGAGCAGTTCTTC. Translating gives CASSQLATSFSYNEQFF.